Following are 13 T cell receptor beta chains from one sample sequenced in a study of siplizumab effects on memory and regulatory T cells. Measured with immunoSEQ multiplex PCR; TCRdb has only the in-frame clones, and not every one. The sample lists some 41,000 clones; 80% to 90% were seen once. Sequencing used naive CD4+ T cells sorted from blood. The receptors stem from a human donor in good health.

The count of this clone is one. The chain recombines TRBV11-2 with TRBJ1-2; 8 positions match TRBD1. Germline V CDR1 and CDR2: SGHAT, FQNNGV. Trimming at V came to 0 bases and at J to 8 bases, leaving 11 bases not matched to a gene. The CDR3 is 16 residues long. This CDR3 is CASSLDLLGTGLGYTF. CDR3 DNA: TGTGCCAGCAGCTTAGACCTCCTGGGGACAGGATTGGGCTACACCTTC.

The V and J genes are TRBV7-3 and TRBJ2-1; D is possibly TRBD2 (6 bases). The CDR3 contains 16 residues. Trimming removed 4 bases from V and 7 bases from J, with 20 bases in between. Germline V gene data show CDR1 as SGHTA and CDR2 as FQGTGA. The CDR3 DNA reads as TGTGCCAGCAGCTCAAATCCGGGACTTGGGACGAATGAGCAGTTCTTC. This sequence encodes CASSSNPGLGTNEQFF.

The chain couples TRBV6-5 to TRBJ2-1, with D uncertain. CDR3 length: 10 amino acids. The ends were cut back, 5 bases at V and 8 bases at J, with 4 bases in the middle. Germline V gives CDR1 MNHEY, CDR2 SVGAGI. CDR3 sequence (DNA): TGTGCCAGCAGTGACTATGAGCAGTTCTTC. Its protein is CASSDYEQFF.

This chain connects TRBV19 to TRBJ1-4; D ambiguous. CDR3 length: 14 amino acids. Trimming took 4 bases from V and 8 from J, leaving 14 bases between them. Germline V gene data show CDR1 as LNHDA and CDR2 as SQIVND (reference sequence). CDR3: CASSKWAGREKLFF. The CDR3 DNA reads TGTGCCAGTAGTAAATGGGCAGGTCGAGAAAAACTGTTTTTT.

The rearrangement uses TRBV10-3 and TRBJ2-1; 15 nucleotides align to TRBD2. The trim removed 6 bases at V and 2 bases at J, leaving 5 bases unmatched. Germline CDR1 reads ENHRY; CDR2 reads SYGVKD. The CDR3 contains 17 residues. The CDR3 DNA follows: TGTGCCATCAGGCGGACTAGCGGGGGGGGAACCTACAATGAGCAGTTCTTC. Its translation is CAIRRTSGGGTYNEQFF.

V and J are TRBV5-6 and TRBJ2-5; 7 positions agree with TRBD1. CDR3 length: 15 amino acids. Germline CDR1 SGHDT, CDR2 YYEEEE. Trimming cost V 0 bases and J 7 bases; bases outside gene matches: 9. The CDR3 region has the DNA TGTGCCAGCAGCTTGGTGTCAGGGGGAAGATGGACCCAGTACTTC. Translating gives CASSLVSGGRWTQYF.

The chain combines TRBV6-6 with TRBJ2-7; no clear D gene. The V gene's germline CDR1 is MNHNY and CDR2 SVGAGI (reference sequence). This CDR3 spans 12 amino acids. Trimming shortened V by 0 bases and J by 3 bases, and 3 bases separated the two germline ends. The CDR3 region is CASSYSYYEQYF. The CDR3 region has the DNA TGTGCCAGCAGTTACTCGTACTACGAGCAGTACTTC.

CDR3 residues: CASRSPGRRSSYEQYF. The CDR3 bases are TGTGCCAGCAGATCCCCGGGACGAAGGAGCTCCTACGAGCAGTACTTC. The genes are TRBV11-2 and TRBJ2-7; D could derive from TRBD1 or TRBD2 (5 bases each). The CDR3 loop spans 16 amino acids. V gave up 6 bases and J gave up 0 bases, with 18 bases separating them. Germline V gene lookup returns CDR1 SGHAT and CDR2 FQNNGV.

The J gene is TRBJ2-7, the V gene TRBV7-9; the D gene could be TRBD1 or TRBD2 (5 bases each). Deletions cut 10 bases from V and 2 bases from J, with 15 bases between. The germline V gene has CDR1 SEHNR and CDR2 FQNEAQ (reference sequence). The CDR3 is 13 residues long. CDR3: CAILRPGPYEQYF. CDR3 coding DNA: TGTGCCATACTCCGTCCGGGACCCTACGAGCAGTACTTC.

V is TRBV28 and J is TRBJ2-7, with D possibly being TRBD2 (7 bases). Per the germline V gene, CDR1 is MDHEN and CDR2 is SYDVKM. The CDR3 contains 14 residues. The germline V and J ends were trimmed by 5 bases and 6 bases, with 17 bases remaining between them. CDR3 in amino acids: CASSEGGKTFEQYF. DNA of the CDR3: TGTGCCAGCAGTGAGGGGGGGAAGACCTTCGAGCAGTACTTC.

The chain is built from TRBV20-1 and TRBJ1-2, with D possibly TRBD1 on 6 matching bases. This CDR3 has 11 amino acids. Trimming took off 8 bases at V and 3 bases at J, with 10 bases between the two ends. Germline lookup yields CDR1 DFQATT and CDR2 SNEGSKA (reference sequence). CDR3 residues: CSLWGHYGYTF. The CDR3 DNA reads as TGCAGTTTATGGGGGCACTATGGCTACACCTTC.

CDR3 DNA: TGCGCCAGCAGCCAGGGACAGACCTACGAGCAGTACTTC. The encoded protein is CASSQGQTYEQYF. The V and J genes are TRBV4-1 and TRBJ2-7; 7 bases are a match to TRBD1. Germline-derived CDR1 and CDR2 are MGHRA and YSYEKL. The CDR3 runs to 13 residues. V shed 3 bases and J 2 bases; nucleotides not matched to a gene: 1.

The chain joins TRBV7-8 to TRBJ2-5, with D hard to call. Between the trimmed V and J ends, which lost 5 bases and 4 bases, there was a span of 11 bases. The CDR3 runs 13 residues. The germline gives CDR1 SGHVS, CDR2 FQNEAQ. The CDR3 region has the DNA TGTGCCAGCAGCAACGGGCAGTCAGAGACCCAGTACTTC. Translation: CASSNGQSETQYF.